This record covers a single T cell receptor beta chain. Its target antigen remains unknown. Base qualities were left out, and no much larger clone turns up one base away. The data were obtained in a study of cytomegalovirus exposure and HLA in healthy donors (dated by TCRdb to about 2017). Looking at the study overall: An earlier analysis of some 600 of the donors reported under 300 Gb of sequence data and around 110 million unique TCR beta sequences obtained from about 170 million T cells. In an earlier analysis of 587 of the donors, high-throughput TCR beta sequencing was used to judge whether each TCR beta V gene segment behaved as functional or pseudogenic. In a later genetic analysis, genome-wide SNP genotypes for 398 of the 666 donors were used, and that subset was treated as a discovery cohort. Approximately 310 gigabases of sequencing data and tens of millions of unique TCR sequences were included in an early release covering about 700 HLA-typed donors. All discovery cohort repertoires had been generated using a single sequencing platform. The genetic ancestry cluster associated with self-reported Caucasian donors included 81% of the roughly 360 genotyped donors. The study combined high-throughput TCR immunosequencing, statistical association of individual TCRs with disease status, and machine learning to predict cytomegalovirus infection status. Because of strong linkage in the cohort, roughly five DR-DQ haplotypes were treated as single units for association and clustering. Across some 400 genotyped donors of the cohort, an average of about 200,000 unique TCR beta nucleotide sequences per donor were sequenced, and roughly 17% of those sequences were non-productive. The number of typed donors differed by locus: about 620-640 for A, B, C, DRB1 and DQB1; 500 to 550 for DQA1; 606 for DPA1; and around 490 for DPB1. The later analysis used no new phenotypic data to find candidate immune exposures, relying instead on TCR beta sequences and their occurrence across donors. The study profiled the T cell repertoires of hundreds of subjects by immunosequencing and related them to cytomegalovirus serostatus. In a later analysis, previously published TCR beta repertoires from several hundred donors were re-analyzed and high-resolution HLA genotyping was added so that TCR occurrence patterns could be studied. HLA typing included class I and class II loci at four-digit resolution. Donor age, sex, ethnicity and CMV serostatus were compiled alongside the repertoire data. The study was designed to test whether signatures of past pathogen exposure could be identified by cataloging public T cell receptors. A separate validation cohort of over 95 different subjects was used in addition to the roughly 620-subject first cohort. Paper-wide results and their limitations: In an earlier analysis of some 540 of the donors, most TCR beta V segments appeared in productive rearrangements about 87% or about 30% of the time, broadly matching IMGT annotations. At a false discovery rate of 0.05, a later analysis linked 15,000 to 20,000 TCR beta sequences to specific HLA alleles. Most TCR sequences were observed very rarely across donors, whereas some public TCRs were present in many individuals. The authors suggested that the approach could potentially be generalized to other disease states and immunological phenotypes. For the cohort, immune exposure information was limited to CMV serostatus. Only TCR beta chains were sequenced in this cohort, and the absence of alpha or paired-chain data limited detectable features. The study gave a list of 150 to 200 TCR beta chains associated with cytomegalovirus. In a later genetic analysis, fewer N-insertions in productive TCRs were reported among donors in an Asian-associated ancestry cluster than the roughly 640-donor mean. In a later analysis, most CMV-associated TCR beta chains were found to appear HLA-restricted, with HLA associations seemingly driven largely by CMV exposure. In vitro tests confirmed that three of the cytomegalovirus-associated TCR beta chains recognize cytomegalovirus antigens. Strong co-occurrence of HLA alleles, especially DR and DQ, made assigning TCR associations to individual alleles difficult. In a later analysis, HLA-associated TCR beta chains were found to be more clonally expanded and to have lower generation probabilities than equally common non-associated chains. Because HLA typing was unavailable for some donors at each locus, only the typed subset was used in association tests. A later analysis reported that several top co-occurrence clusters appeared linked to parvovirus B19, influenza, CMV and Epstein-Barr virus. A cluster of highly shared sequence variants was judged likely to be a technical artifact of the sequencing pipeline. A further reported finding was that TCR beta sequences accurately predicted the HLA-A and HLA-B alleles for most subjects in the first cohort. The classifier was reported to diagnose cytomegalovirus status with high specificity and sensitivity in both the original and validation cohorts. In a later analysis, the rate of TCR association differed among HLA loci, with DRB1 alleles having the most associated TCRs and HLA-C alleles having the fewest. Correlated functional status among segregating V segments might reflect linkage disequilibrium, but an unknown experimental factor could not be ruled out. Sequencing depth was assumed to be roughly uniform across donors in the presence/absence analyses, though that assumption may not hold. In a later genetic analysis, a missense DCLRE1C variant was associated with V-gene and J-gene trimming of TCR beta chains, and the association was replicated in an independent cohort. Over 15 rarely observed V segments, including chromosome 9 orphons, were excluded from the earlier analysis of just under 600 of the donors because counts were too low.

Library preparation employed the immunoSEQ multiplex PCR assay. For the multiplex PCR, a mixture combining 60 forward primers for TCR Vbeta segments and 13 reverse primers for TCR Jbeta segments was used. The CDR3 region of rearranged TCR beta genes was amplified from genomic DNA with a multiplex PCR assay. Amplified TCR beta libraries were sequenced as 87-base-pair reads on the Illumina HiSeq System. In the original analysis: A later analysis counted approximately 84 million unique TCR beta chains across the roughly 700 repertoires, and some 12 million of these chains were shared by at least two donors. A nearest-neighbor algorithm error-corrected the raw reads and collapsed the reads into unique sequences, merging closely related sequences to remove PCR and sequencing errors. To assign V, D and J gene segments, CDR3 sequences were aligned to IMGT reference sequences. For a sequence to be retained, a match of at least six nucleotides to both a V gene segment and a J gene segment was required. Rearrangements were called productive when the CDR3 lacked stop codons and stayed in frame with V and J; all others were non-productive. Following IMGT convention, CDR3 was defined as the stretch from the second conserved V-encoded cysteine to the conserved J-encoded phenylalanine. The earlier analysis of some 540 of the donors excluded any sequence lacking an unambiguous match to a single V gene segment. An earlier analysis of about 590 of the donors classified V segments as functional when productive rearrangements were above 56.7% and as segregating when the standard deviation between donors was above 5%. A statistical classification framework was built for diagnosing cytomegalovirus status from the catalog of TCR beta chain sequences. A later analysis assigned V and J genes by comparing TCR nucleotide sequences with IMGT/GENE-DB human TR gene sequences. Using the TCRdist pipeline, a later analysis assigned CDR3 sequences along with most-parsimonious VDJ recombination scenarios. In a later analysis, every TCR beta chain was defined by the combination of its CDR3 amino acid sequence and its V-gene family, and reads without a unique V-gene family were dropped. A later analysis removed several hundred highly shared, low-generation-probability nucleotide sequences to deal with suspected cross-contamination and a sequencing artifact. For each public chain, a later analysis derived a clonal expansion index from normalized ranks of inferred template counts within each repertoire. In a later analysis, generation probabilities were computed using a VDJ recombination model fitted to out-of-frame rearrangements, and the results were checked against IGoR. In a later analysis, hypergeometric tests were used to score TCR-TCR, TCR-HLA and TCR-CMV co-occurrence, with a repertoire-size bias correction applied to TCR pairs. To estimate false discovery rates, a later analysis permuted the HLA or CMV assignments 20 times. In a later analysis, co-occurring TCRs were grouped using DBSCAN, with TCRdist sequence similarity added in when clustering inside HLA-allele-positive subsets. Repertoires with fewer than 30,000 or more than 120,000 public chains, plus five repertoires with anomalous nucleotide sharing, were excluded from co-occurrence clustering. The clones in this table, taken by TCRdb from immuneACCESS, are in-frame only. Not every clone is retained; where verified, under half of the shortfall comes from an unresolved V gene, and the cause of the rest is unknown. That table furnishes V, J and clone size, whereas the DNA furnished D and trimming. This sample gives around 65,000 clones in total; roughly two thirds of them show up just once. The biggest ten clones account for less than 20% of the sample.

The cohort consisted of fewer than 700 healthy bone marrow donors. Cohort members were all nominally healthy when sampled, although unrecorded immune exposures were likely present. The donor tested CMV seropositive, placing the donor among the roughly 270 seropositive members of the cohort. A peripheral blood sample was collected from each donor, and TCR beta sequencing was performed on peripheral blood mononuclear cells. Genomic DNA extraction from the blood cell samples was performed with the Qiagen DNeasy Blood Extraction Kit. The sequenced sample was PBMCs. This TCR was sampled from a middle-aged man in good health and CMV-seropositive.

The nucleotides are TGTGCCAGCAGTGAAGCGGCTAGCGGGAGCCACAATGAGCAGTTCTTC. It translates as CASSEAASGSHNEQFF. The chain is made from TRBV6-1 and TRBJ2-1, and 10 junction bases match TRBD2. V is pruned by 0 bases and J by 5 bases, leaving 4 bases of the junction without a gene match. As encoded in the germline V gene, CDR1 is MNHNS while CDR2 is SASEGT. The CDR3 starts with the cysteine, ends with the phenylalanine, and has 16 residues. Only CDR3 DNA is held: 48 bases, read in frame from base 1.